The entry below gives a single TCR beta chain sequence along with its context. What it binds is unknown. Clones were sequenced by immunoSEQ multiplex PCR, and TCRdb holds only the in-frame ones, with some missing. There are around 100,000 clones in the sample; 75% to 85% occur only once, and 0.99% lies in the top ten. These data come from a study of T cell clones after liver transplantation. Study-wide context: TCRbeta sequencing after a pre-transplant mixed lymphocyte reaction identified graft-donor-reactive clones, later tracked in post-transplant blood.

Study-wide findings and caveats: Small, mixed patient groups and varying post-transplant times limit these conclusions. Donor-reactive sequences fell more than third party-reactive ones, suggesting partial deletion.

The sequencing here drew on CD4+ T cells from blood, taken before liver transplant. The receptor's source is a human donor who received a liver transplant.

Here the CDR3 reads CASSFAGTGRGYTF. The CDR3 bases are TGTGCCAGCAGCTTCGCGGGGACAGGCAGGGGCTACACCTTC. V usage is TRBV7-9 and J usage is TRBJ1-2; 8 bases are shared with TRBD1. The ends lost 3 bases at V and 8 bases at J; junction bases unmatched: 8. Germline assignment: CDR1 SEHNR and CDR2 FQNEAQ (reference sequence). The CDR3 sequence is 14 residues long.